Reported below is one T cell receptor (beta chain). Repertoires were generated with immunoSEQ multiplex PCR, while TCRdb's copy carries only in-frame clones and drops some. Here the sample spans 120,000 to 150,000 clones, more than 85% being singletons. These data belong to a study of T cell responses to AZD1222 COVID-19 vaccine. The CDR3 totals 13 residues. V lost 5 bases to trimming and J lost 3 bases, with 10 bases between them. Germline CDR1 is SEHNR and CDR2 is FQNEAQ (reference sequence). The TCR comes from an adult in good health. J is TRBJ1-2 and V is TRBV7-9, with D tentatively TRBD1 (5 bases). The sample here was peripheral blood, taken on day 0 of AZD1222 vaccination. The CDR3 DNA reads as TGTGCCAGCAGCCACGACAGTTACTATGGCTACACCTTC. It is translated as CASSHDSYYGYTF.